The 22 T cell receptor beta chains given below trace back to one sample, sequenced in a study of blood T cells in healthy people across ages. A second about 7 to 11 cycle PCR used barcoded and J-beta primers. Using its own MiXCR run on the 5' RACE reads, TCRdb lists one record per CDR3 protein. Of approximately 800,000 distinct CDR3 sequences listed, roughly 56% are singletons. Material: blood. These receptors came from a man in his forties in good health.

This chain links TRBV29-1 with TRBJ2-5; TRBD1 matches 8 bases. CDR3 length: 16 residues. Germline CDR1 SQVTM, CDR2 ANQGSEA. After removal of 4 bases from V and 7 bases from J, the junction contained 17 bases not matched to a gene. CDR3 sequence: CSVGLKWQGAEGTQYF. For the CDR3, the DNA is TGCAGCGTTGGGCTTAAGTGGCAGGGGGCCGAAGGGACCCAGTACTTC.

CDR3 region: CASSLASLTEQYF. The CDR3 DNA reads TGTGCCAGCAGCTTAGCCAGTCTCACCGAGCAGTACTTC. The rearrangement links TRBV11-2 to TRBJ2-7; D ambiguous. The CDR3 is 13 residues long. Germline CDR1 and CDR2: SGHAT and FQNNGV. Trimming removed 1 base from V and 6 bases from J, with 10 bases in between.

This rearrangement joins TRBV20-1 to TRBJ2-1, with a possible D match to TRBD1 (5 bases). The CDR3 is made up of 15 amino acids. V lost 4 bases to trimming and J lost 4 bases, with 17 bases between them. The germline gives CDR1 DFQATT, CDR2 SNEGSKA (reference sequence). CDR3 nucleotide sequence: TGCAGTGCTACTAGAAAGACAAGGGGATACAATGAGCAGTTCTTC. It is translated as CSATRKTRGYNEQFF.

This clonotype occurred a few times. This chain links TRBV5-1 with TRBJ2-1; 12 nucleotides match TRBD2. Trimming removed 4 bases from V and 9 bases from J; junction bases left unmatched: 5. The germline V gene has CDR1 SGHRS and CDR2 YFSETQ. The CDR3 loop spans 14 amino acids. The CDR3 nucleotides read TGCGCCAGCAGCCAAACTAGCGGGGGGAGTGAGCAGTTCTTC. It yields the protein CASSQTSGGSEQFF.

The chain carries TRBV5-1 and TRBJ2-3; D may be TRBD2 (5 bases). The germline gives CDR1 SGHRS, CDR2 YFSETQ. The germline V and J ends were trimmed by 5 bases and 2 bases, with 18 bases remaining between them. This CDR3 comprises 16 residues. This CDR3 reads CASSPQGSGTTDTQYF. The CDR3 DNA follows: TGCGCCAGCAGTCCCCAAGGGAGCGGTACCACAGATACGCAGTATTTT.

This clonotype was seen many times. The genes are TRBV2 and TRBJ2-7, with D unresolved. The CDR3 spans 12 residues. Trimming took 0 bases from V and 1 from J, leaving 1 base between them. Germline loops: CDR1 SNHLY, CDR2 FYNNEI. CDR3: CASSEASYEQYF. CDR3 coding DNA: TGTGCCAGCAGTGAAGCTTCCTACGAGCAGTACTTC.

V gene TRBV29-1 combines with J gene TRBJ1-2, with 7 bases lining up with TRBD1. This CDR3 contains 12 residues. Germline V lookup: CDR1 SQVTM, CDR2 ANQGSEA. The ends lost 6 bases at V and 6 bases at J; junction bases unmatched: 7. CDR3 sequence (DNA): TGCAGCGTAGCGGGACAGTTCCATGGCTACACCTTC. It encodes CSVAGQFHGYTF. The full variable domain, completed using reference TRBV29-1 and TRBJ1-2, is SAVISQKPSRDICQRGTSLTIQCQVDSQVTMMFWYRQQPGQSLTLIATANQGSEATYESGFVIDKFPISRPNLTFSTLTVSNMSPEDSSIYLCSVAGQFHGYTFGSGTRLTVV.

The chain combines TRBV4-1 with TRBJ2-5; 7 bases align to TRBD2. V gave up 1 base and J gave up 5 bases; unmatched junction bases: 7. This CDR3 spans 15 amino acids. CDR1 and CDR2 from the germline V gene are MGHRA and YSYEKL. CDR3 bases: TGCGCCAGCAGCCAAGTCAGCGGGGCCAGGGAGACCCAGTACTTC. Encoded protein: CASSQVSGARETQYF.

Comments on this clonotype: Compared with germline, one end of the junction differs, possibly owing to a read error. V and J are TRBV5-1 and TRBJ1-1, with 8 bases lining up with TRBD1. Germline CDR1 reads SGHRS; CDR2 reads YFSETQ. The CDR3 has 15 residues. The chain's CDR3 is CACSLDGQGGTEAFF. Written as DNA, the CDR3 is TGCGCCTGCAGCTTGGATGGACAGGGAGGCACTGAAGCTTTCTTT. Full variable domain (outside the CDR3, taken from reference TRBV5-1 and TRBJ1-1): KAGVTQTPRYLIKTRGQQVTLSCSPISGHRSVSWYQQTPGQGLQFLFEYFSETQRNKGNFPGRFSGRQFSNSRSEMNVSTLELGDSALYLCACSLDGQGGTEAFFGQGTRLTVV.

The chain recombines TRBV6-1 with TRBJ1-4; perhaps TRBD1 as D (5 bases). Germline V CDR1 and CDR2: MNHNS, SASEGT. The CDR3 is 15 residues long. Trimming shortened V by 6 bases and J by 5 bases, and 16 bases separated the two germline ends. The CDR3 loop is CASRRPGRQNEKLFF. In DNA form, the CDR3 reads TGTGCCAGCAGAAGGCCGGGACGGCAAAATGAAAAACTGTTTTTT.

The genes are TRBV4-2 and TRBJ2-7; perhaps D is TRBD1 or TRBD2 (5 bases each). This CDR3 comprises 15 residues. The ends were cut back, 4 bases at V and 4 bases at J, with 17 bases in the middle. Germline CDR1 reads LGHNA; CDR2 reads YNFKEQ. In nucleotides, the CDR3 is TGTGCCAGCAGCCTAAATACAGGACTCGGTTACGAGCAGTACTTC. It is translated as CASSLNTGLGYEQYF.

The chain is built from TRBV18 and TRBJ1-5; TRBD1 is a possible D gene (5 bases). CDR3 length: 12 amino acids. Germline V gene data show CDR1 as KGHSH and CDR2 as LQKENI. V gave up 3 bases and J gave up 8 bases, with 8 bases separating them. This chain's CDR3 is CASSPRGEPQHF. The CDR3 bases are TGTGCCAGCTCACCCAGAGGGGAGCCCCAGCATTTT.

The rearrangement joins TRBV7-2 to TRBJ2-5; 8 bases map to TRBD1. Trimming took 3 bases from V and 4 from J; bases not matched to a gene: 4. The CDR3 is 14 amino acids. CDR1 is SGHTA, CDR2 FQGNSA, per germline. In DNA form, the CDR3 reads TGTGCCAGCAGCTTCAGGGGGCTAGGAGAGACCCAGTACTTC. Amino acid sequence: CASSFRGLGETQYF.

The chain combines TRBV7-3 with TRBJ2-4; TRBD1 aligns across 10 bases. With V trimmed by 6 bases and J by 13 bases, 12 bases remained unmatched. Germline V CDR1 and CDR2: SGHTA, FQGTGA. This CDR3 region has 14 residues. CDR3 DNA: TGTGCCAGCAGTCCGACAGGGGGCCATGGGGAGCAGTACTTC. This translates into CASSPTGGHGEQYF.

The rearrangement joins TRBV20-1 to TRBJ1-2, with 8 bases that match TRBD1. CDR1 is DFQATT, CDR2 SNEGSKA, per germline (reference sequence). Trimming took 6 bases from V and 0 from J; bases not matched to a gene: 6. The CDR3 loop spans 14 amino acids. CDR3 sequence: CSALPGQANYGYTF. In DNA form, the CDR3 reads TGCAGTGCGTTACCGGGACAGGCTAACTATGGCTACACCTTC.

This chain connects TRBV20-1 to TRBJ1-2; a weak D match, TRBD1 (5 bases). Trimming took 6 bases from V and 9 from J, leaving 17 bases between them. Germline CDR1 reads DFQATT; CDR2 reads SNEGSKA (reference sequence). This CDR3 is built from 12 residues. CDR3 in amino acids: CSAFRVIGSYTF. In DNA form, the CDR3 reads TGCAGTGCCTTCAGGGTTATTGGGAGCTACACCTTC.

This clonotype came up once. The chain employs TRBV20-1 and TRBJ2-7, with D hard to call. V lost 2 bases and J lost 7, with 12 bases in between. This CDR3 spans 12 amino acids. Germline values: CDR1 DFQATT, CDR2 SNEGSKA (reference sequence). The CDR3 region is CSARPGRREQYF. CDR3 DNA: TGCAGTGCTAGACCTGGGCGTCGAGAGCAGTACTTC.

The gene calls are TRBV20-1 and TRBJ2-6; tentative D call: TRBD2 (5 bases). Germline CDR1 DFQATT, CDR2 SNEGSKA (reference sequence). V was pared by 6 bases and J by 2 bases, with 26 bases between. This CDR3 comprises 19 residues. The CDR3 here is CSAQPRFGVSRTGANVLTF. The CDR3 nucleotides are TGCAGTGCCCAACCCCGGTTCGGGGTGTCCAGGACTGGGGCCAACGTCCTGACTTTC.

The gene calls are TRBV20-1 and TRBJ1-2; D unclear. V was pared by 6 bases and J by 4 bases, with 15 bases between. The CDR3 is 13 amino acids. Germline assignment: CDR1 DFQATT and CDR2 SNEGSKA (reference sequence). The CDR3 DNA sequence: TGCAGTGCAAGACCCGGACGGCTCTATGGCTACACCTTC. Translated: CSARPGRLYGYTF.

The table lists this clonotype with a few counts. The rearrangement joins TRBV12-3 or TRBV12-4 to TRBJ1-2; TRBD1 is a possible D gene (5 bases). This CDR3 contains 16 residues. Trimming shortened V by 3 bases and J by 6 bases, and 20 bases separated the two germline ends. CDR3 sequence (DNA): TGTGCCAGCAGTTTTCTTCAGGGACCGCCGGGCCATGGCTACACCTTC. It translates to CASSFLQGPPGHGYTF.

This chain connects TRBV7-2 to TRBJ2-3; 16 bases line up with TRBD2. V was pared by 7 bases and J by 5 bases, with 6 bases of the junction left unmatched. The CDR3 has 16 residues. Looked up from germline, CDR1 is SGHTA and CDR2 is FQGNSA. CDR3 protein: CASTPGLAGGRDTQYF. The CDR3 bases are TGTGCCAGCACCCCGGGACTAGCGGGGGGGAGAGATACGCAGTATTTT. Combining the CDR3 with reference TRBV7-2 and TRBJ2-3 gives the whole variable domain GAGVSQSPSNKVTEKGKDVELRCDPISGHTALYWYRQSLGQGLEFLIYFQGNSAPDKSGLPSDRFSAERTGGSVSTLTIQRTQQEDSAVYLCASTPGLAGGRDTQYFGPGTRLTVL.

The chain uses TRBV7-9 and TRBJ2-1; D may be TRBD1 or TRBD2 (5 bases each). Per the germline V gene, CDR1 is SEHNR and CDR2 is FQNEAQ (reference sequence). V lost 11 bases to trimming and J lost 4 bases, with 12 bases between them. This CDR3 comprises 12 residues. This CDR3 reads CAPEGIYNEQFF. The CDR3 bases are TGTGCCCCCGAGGGGATATACAATGAGCAGTTCTTC.